This T cell receptor beta chain was captured by sequencing in a study of monozygotic twins with inflammatory bowel disease. As to this clonotype: Its antigen is not known.

Nested amplification of TCRalpha and TCRbeta cDNA involved two PCRs of approximately 16 and 10 cycles. TCRdb derives one entry per CDR3 protein from the 5' RACE reads, leaving out DNA. There are over 200,000 distinct CDR3 sequences in the sample, with around 7.7% held by the top ten. Germline CDR1 is SGHDT and CDR2 is YYEEEE. This CDR3 comprises 16 residues. Study results and caveats: Against healthy co-twins, IBD patients had lower TCRbeta diversity (measured by inverse Simpson). In the analysis, different T cell subtypes could not be told apart.

For every donor, one blood sample of roughly 2.6 ml was drawn. The sequenced sample was blood. The sequence derives from a human donor with ulcerative colitis or Crohn's disease, or a healthy co-twin of an affected twin (not recorded which). This sequence joins TRBV5-6 and TRBJ1-4; TCRdb returns TRBD1, unconfirmable since there is no DNA. The CDR3 is CASSGPPGQGGTKLFF.